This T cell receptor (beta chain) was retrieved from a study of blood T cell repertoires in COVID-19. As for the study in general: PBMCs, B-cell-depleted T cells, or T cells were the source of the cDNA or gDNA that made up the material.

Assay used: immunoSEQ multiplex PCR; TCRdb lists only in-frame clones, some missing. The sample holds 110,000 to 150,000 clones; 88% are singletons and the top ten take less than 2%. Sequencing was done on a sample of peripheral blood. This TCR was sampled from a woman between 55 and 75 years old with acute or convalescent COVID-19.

As DNA, the CDR3 is TGTGCCAGCAGCTTAGGTCCGGGGATTAGGTCTGAAGCTTTCTTT. As protein: CASSLGPGIRSEAFF. The chain combines TRBV11-1 with TRBJ1-1; D not certain. The CDR3 covers 15 residues. The germline CDR1 and CDR2 sequences are SGHAT and FQDESV (reference sequence). The V end lost 1 base, the J end lost 6 bases, and 15 bases lay between the germline ends. Full variable domain (outside the CDR3, taken from reference TRBV11-1 and TRBJ1-1): EAEVAQSPRYKITEKSQAVAFWCDPISGHATLYWYRQILGQGPELLVQFQDESVVDDSQLPKDRFSAERLKGVDSTLKIQPAELGDSAMYLCASSLGPGIRSEAFFGQGTRLTVV.